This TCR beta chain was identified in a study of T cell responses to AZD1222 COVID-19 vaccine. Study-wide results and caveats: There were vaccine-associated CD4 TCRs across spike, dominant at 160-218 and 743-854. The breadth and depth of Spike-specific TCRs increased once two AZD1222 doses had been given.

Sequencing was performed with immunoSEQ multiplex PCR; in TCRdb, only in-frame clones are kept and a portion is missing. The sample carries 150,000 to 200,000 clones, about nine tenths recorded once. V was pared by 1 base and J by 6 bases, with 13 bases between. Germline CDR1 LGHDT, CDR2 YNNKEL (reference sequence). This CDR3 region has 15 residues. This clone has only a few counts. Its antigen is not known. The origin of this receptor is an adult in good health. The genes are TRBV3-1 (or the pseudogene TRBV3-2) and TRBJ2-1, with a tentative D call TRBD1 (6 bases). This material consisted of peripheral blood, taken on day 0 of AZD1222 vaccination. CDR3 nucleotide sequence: TGTGCCAGCAGCCAAGGAACAGGGCCCCGCAATGAGCAGTTCTTC. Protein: CASSQGTGPRNEQFF.